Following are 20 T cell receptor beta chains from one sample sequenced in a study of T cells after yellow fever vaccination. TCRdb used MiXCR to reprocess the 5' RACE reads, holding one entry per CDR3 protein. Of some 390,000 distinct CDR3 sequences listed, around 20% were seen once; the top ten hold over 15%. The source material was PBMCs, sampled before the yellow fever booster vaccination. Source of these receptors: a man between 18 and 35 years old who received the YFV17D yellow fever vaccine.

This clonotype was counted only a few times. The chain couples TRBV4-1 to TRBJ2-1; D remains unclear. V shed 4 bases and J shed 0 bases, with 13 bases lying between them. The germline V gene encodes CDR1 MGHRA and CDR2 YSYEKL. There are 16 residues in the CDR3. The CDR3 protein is CASSLSDGSSYNEQFF. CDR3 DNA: TGCGCCAGCAGCCTATCTGACGGCAGCTCCTACAATGAGCAGTTCTTC.

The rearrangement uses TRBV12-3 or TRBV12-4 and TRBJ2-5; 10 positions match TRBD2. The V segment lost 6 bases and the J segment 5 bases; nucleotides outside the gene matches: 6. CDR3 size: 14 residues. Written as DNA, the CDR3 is TGTGCCAGCAGAGCGGGGGGGATTTCGGAGACCCAGTACTTC. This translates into CASRAGGISETQYF.

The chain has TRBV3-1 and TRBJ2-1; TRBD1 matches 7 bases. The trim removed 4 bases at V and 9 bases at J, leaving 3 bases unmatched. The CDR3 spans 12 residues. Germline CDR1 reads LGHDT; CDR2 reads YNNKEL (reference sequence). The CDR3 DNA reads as TGTGCCAGCAGCCCAGGGGGTCCTGAGCAGTTCTTC. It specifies CASSPGGPEQFF.

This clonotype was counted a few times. The CDR3 spells CSAVSSWGGYNEQFF. In DNA form, the CDR3 reads TGCAGTGCTGTATCGTCTTGGGGGGGCTACAATGAGCAGTTCTTC. The chain combines TRBV20-1 with TRBJ2-1; 7 bases align to TRBD2. The germline gives CDR1 DFQATT, CDR2 SNEGSKA (reference sequence). The CDR3 sequence is 15 residues long. The trim removed 5 bases at V and 3 bases at J, leaving 10 bases unmatched.

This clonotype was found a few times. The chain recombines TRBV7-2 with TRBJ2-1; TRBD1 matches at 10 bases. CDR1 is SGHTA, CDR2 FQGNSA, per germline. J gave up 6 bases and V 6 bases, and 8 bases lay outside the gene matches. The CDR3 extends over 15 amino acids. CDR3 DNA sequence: TGTGCCAGCAGTTTGGCCGGGACAGGGGCCAATGAGCAGTTCTTC. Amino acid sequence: CASSLAGTGANEQFF.

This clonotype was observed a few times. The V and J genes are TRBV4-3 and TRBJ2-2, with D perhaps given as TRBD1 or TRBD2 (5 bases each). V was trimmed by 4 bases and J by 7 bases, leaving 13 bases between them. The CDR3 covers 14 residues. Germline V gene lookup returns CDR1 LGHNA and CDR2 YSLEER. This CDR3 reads CASSLDGTNGELFF. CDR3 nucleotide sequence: TGCGCCAGCAGCCTAGACGGGACGAACGGGGAGCTGTTTTTT.

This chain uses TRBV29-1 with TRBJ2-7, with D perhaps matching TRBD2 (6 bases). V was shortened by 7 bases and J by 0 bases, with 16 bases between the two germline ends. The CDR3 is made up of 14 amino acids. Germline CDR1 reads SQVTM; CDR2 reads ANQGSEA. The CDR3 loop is CSASGGRISYEQYF. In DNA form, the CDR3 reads TGCAGCGCCAGTGGGGGGAGGATCTCCTACGAGCAGTACTTC.

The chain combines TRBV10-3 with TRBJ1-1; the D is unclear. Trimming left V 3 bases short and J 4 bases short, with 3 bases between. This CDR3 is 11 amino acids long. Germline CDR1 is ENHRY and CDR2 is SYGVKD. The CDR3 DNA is TGTGCCATCAGTGATGGCACTGAAGCTTTCTTT. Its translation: CAISDGTEAFF.

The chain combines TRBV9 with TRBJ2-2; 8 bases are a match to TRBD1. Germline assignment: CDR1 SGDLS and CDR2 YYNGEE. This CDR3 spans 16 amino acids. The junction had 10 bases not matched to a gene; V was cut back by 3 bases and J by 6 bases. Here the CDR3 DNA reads TGTGCCAGCAGCGCAGGTCTGGGACAGGTCGCCGGGGAGCTGTTTTTT. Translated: CASSAGLGQVAGELFF.

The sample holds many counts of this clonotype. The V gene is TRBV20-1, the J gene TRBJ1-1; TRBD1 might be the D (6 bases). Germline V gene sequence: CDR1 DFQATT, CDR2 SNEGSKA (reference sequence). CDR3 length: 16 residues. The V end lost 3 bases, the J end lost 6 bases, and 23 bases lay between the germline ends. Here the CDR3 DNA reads TGCAGTGCTAGGGGGGAGACTCGTGACAGGCTTTCTGAAGCTTTCTTT. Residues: CSARGETRDRLSEAFF.

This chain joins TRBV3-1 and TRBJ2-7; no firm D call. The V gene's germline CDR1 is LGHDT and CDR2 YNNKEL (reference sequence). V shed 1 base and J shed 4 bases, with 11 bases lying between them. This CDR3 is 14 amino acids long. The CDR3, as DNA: TGTGCCAGCAGCCAAGTGTACGGCCCTTACGAGCAGTACTTC. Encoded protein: CASSQVYGPYEQYF.

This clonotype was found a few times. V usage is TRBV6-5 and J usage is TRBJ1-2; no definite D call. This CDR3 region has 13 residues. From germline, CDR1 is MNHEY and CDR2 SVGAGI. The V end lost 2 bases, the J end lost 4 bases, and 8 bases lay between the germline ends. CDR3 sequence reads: CASSYGFAYGYTF. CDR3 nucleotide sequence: TGTGCCAGCAGTTACGGCTTTGCCTATGGCTACACCTTC.

The CDR3 loop is CASSLVVSLNTGELFF. The CDR3 region has the DNA TGTGCCAGCAGCTTAGTTGTTAGCCTCAACACCGGGGAGCTGTTTTTT. The chain joins TRBV7-8 to TRBJ2-2; D is undetermined. This CDR3 spans 16 amino acids. Germline assignment: CDR1 SGHVS and CDR2 FQNEAQ. Between the trimmed V and J ends, which lost 1 base and 2 bases, there was a span of 11 bases.

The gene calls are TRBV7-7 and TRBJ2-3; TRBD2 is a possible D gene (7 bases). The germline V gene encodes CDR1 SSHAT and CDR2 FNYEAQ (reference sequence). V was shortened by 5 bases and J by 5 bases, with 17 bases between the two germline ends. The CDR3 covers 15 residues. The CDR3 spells CASSLSRGGGDTQYF. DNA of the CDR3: TGTGCCAGCAGCCTAAGTAGGGGGGGCGGAGATACGCAGTATTTT.

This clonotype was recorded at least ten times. The chain's CDR3 is CASSLALLAGGGWETQYF. The CDR3, as DNA: TGTGCCAGCAGCTTAGCGCTTCTAGCGGGGGGAGGTTGGGAGACCCAGTACTTC. The chain couples TRBV7-2 to TRBJ2-5, with 11 positions matching TRBD2. The germline gives CDR1 SGHTA, CDR2 FQGNSA. CDR3 length: 18 amino acids. J lost 5 bases, V lost 0 bases, and 11 bases had no gene match. The whole variable domain, remainder taken from reference TRBV7-2 and TRBJ2-5, is GAGVSQSPSNKVTEKGKDVELRCDPISGHTALYWYRQSLGQGLEFLIYFQGNSAPDKSGLPSDRFSAERTGGSVSTLTIQRTQQEDSAVYLCASSLALLAGGGWETQYFGPGTRLLVL.

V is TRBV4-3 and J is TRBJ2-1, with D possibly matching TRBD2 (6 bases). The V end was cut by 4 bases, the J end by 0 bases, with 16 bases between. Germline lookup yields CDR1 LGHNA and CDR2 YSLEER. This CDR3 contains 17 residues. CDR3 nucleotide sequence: TGCGCCAGCAGCCGGGGGGTGCGGGACTTCTCCTACAATGAGCAGTTCTTC. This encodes CASSRGVRDFSYNEQFF.

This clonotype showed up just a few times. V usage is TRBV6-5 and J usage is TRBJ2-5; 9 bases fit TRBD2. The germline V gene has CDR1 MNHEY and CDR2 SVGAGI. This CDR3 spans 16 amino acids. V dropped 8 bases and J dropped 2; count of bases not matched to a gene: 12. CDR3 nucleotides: TGTGCCAGCCAAGGTTCCGGGGCGGGGGGGCAAGAGACCCAGTACTTC. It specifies CASQGSGAGGQETQYF.

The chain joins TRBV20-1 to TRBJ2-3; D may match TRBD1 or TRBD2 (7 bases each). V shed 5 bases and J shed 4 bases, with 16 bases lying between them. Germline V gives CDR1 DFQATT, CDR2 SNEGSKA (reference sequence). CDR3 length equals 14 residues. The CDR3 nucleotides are TGCAGTGCTGCCAGGGGGGGGGCCTCAGATACGCAGTATTTT. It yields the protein CSAARGGASDTQYF.

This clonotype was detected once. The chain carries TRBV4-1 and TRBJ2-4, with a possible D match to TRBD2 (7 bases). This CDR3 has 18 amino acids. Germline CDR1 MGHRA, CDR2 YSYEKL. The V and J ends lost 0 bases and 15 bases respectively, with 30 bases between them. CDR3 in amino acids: CASSQDTPGGRGHQGLYF. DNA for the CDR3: TGCGCCAGCAGCCAAGATACTCCCGGAGGGCGGGGGCATCAAGGTCTGTACTTC.

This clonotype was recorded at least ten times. The CDR3 here is CAISVRGEGEQYV. In DNA, the CDR3 is TGTGCCATCAGTGTTCGGGGGGAGGGCGAGCAGTACGTC. The genes are TRBV10-3 and TRBJ2-7; TRBD2 aligns across 7 bases. Germline loops: CDR1 ENHRY, CDR2 SYGVKD. The CDR3 runs 13 residues. Trimming took 4 bases from V and 6 from J; bases not matched to a gene: 6.